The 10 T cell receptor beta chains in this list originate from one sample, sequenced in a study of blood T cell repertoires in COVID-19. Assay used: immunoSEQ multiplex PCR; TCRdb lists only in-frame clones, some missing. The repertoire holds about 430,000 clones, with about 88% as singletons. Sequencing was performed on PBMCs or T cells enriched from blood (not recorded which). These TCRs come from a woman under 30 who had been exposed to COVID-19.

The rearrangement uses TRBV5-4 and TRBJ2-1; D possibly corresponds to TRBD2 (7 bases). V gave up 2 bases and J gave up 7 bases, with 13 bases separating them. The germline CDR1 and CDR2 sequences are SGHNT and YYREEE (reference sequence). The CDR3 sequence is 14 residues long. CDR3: CASSLGGALNEQFF. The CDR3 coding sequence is TGTGCCAGCAGCTTAGGGGGGGCCTTGAATGAGCAGTTCTTC.

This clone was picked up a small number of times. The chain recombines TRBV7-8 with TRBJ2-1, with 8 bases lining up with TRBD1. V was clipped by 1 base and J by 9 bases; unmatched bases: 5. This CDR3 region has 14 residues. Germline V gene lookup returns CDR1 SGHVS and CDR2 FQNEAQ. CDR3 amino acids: CASSLGTGLGEQFF. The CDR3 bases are TGTGCCAGCAGCTTAGGGACAGGGTTGGGTGAGCAGTTCTTC. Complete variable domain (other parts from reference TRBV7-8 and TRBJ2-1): GAGVSQSPRYKVAKRGQDVALRCDPISGHVSLFWYQQALGQGPEFLTYFQNEAQLDKSGLPSDRFFAERPEGSVSTLKIQRTQQEDSAVYLCASSLGTGLGEQFFGPGTRLTVL.

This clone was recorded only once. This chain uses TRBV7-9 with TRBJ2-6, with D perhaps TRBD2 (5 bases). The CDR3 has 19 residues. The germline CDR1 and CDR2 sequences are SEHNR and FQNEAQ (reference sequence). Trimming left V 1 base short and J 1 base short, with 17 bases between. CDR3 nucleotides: TGTGCCAGCAGCTTAGGCGGGTCAGCGAGAGGTTCTGGGGCCAACGTCCTGACTTTC. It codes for CASSLGGSARGSGANVLTF. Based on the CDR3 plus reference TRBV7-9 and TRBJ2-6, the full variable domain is DTGVSQNPRHKITKRGQNVTFRCDPISEHNRLYWYRQTLGQGPEFLTYFQNEAQLEKSRLLSDRFSAERPKGSFSTLEIQRTEQGDSAMYLCASSLGGSARGSGANVLTFGAGSRLTVL.

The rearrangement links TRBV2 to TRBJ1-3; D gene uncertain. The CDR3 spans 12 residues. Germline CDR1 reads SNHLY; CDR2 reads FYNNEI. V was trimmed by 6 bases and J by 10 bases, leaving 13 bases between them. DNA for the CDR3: TGTGCCAGCAGCCTCACCCGGGGAACCATATATTTT. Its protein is CASSLTRGTIYF.

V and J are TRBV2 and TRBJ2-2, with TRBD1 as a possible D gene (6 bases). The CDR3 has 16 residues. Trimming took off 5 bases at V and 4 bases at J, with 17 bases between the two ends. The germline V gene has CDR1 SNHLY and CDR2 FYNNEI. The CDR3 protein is CASSKAGEGSTGELFF. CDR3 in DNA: TGTGCCAGCAGTAAGGCAGGGGAAGGTAGCACCGGGGAGCTGTTTTTT.

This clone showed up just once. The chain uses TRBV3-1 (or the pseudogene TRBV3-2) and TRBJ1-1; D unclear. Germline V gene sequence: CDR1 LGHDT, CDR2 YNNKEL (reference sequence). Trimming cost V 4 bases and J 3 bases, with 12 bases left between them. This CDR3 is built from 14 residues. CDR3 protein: CASSPTMDYTEAFF. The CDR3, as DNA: TGTGCCAGCAGCCCGACGATGGACTACACTGAAGCTTTCTTT.

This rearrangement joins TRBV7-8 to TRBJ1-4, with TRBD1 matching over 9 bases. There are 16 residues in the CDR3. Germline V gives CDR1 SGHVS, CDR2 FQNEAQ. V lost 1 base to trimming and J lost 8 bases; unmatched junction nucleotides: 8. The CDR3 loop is CASSLGDRGLDEKLFF. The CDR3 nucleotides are TGTGCCAGCAGCTTAGGCGACAGGGGGTTAGACGAAAAACTGTTTTTT.

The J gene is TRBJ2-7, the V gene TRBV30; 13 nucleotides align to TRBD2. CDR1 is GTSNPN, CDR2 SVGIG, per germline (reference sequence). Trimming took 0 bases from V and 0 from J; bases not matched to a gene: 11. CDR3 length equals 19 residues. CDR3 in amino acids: CAWSVLGLAGAALSYEQYF. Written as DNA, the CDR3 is TGTGCCTGGAGTGTACTAGGACTAGCGGGGGCCGCACTCTCCTACGAGCAGTACTTC.

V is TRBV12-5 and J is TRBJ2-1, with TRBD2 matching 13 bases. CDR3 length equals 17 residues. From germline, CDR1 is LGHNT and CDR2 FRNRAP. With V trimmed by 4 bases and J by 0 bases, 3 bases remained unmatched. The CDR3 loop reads CASGYGTSGASYNEQFF. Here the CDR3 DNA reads TGTGCTAGTGGTTACGGGACTAGCGGGGCCTCCTACAATGAGCAGTTCTTC. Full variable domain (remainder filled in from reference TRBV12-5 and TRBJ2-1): DARVTQTPRHKVTEMGQEVTMRCQPILGHNTVFWYRQTMMQGLELLAYFRNRAPLDDSGMPKDRFSAEMPDATLATLKIQPSEPRDSAVYFCASGYGTSGASYNEQFFGPGTRLTVL.

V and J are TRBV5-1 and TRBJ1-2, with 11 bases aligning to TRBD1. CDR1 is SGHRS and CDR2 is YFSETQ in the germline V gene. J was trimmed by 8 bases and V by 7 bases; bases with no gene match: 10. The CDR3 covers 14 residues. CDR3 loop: CASQTGQGVEGYTF. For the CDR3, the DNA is TGCGCCAGCCAGACGGGACAGGGGGTGGAAGGCTACACCTTC. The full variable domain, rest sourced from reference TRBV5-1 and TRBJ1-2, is KAGVTQTPRYLIKTRGQQVTLSCSPISGHRSVSWYQQTPGQGLQFLFEYFSETQRNKGNFPGRFSGRQFSNSRSEMNVSTLELGDSALYLCASQTGQGVEGYTFGSGTRLTVV.